This TCR beta chain was sequenced for a study of blood T cell repertoires in COVID-19. Germline V CDR1 and CDR2: SEHNR, FQNEAQ (reference sequence). The CDR3 runs to 16 residues. With 0 bases removed from V and 7 bases from J, the gap between germline ends came to 15 bases. Profiled with immunoSEQ multiplex PCR; TCRdb holds only in-frame clones, not every one. The sample includes over 200,000 clones, roughly 82% of them seen just once. Sequencing was performed on peripheral blood. This clonotype was sampled from a man in his forties or fifties who had recovered from COVID-19. The chain links TRBV7-9 to TRBJ1-4, with a weak D call TRBD1 (5 bases). The CDR3 region is CASSLASHPGGEKLFF. The CDR3 bases are TGTGCCAGCAGCTTAGCTTCACACCCCGGGGGTGAAAAACTGTTTTTT.